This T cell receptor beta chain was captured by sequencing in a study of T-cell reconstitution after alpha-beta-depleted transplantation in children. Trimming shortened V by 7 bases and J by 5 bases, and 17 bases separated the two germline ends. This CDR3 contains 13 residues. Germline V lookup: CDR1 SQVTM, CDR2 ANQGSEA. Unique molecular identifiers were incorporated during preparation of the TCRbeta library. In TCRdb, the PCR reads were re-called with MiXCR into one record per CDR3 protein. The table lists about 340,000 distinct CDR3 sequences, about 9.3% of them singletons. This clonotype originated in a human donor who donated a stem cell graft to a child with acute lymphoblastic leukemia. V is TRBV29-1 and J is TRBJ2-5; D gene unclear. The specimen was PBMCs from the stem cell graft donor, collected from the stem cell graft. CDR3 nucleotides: TGCAGCGCTTTATCGAGTGGTTATGAGACCCAGTACTTC. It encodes CSALSSGYETQYF.